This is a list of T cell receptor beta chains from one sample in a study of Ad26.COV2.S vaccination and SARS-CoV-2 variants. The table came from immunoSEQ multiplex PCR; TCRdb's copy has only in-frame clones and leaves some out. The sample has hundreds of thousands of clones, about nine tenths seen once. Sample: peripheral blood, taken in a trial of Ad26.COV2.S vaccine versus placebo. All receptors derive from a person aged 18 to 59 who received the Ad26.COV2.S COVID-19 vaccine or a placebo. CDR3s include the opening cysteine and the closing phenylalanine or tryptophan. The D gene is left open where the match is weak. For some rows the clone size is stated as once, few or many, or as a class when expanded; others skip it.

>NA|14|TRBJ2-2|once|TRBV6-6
CASSYRQNTGELFF
TGTGCCAGCAGTTATCGGCAGAACACCGGGGAGCTGTTTTTT
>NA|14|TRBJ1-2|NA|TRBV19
CASSIDRGLNGYTF
TGTGCCAGTAGTATAGATCGAGGACTTAATGGCTACACCTTC
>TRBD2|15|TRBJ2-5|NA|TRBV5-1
CASSGASGGTETQYF
TGCGCCAGCAGCGGAGCTAGCGGGGGGACTGAGACCCAGTACTTC
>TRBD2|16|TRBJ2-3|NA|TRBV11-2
CASRPGLAGFTDTQYF
TGTGCCAGCAGACCGGGACTAGCGGGTTTCACAGATACGCAGTATTTT
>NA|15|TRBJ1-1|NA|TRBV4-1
CASSQASTKNTEAFF
TGCGCCAGCAGCCAGGCCTCTACAAAGAACACTGAAGCTTTCTTT
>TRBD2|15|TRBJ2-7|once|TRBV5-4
CASSSTGTSPYEQYF
TGTGCCAGCAGCTCAACCGGGACTAGCCCCTACGAGCAGTACTTC
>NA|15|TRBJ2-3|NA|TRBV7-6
CASSLAAAVSDTQYF
TGTGCCAGCAGCTTAGCAGCGGCTGTATCAGATACGCAGTATTTT
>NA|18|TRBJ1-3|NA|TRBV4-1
CASSQTPGPASSGNTIYF
TGCGCCAGCAGCCAAACGCCGGGACCTGCGAGCTCTGGAAACACCATATATTTT
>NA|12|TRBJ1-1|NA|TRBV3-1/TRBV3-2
CASSQDRGVAFF
TGTGCCAGCAGCCAAGATCGGGGGGTAGCTTTCTTT
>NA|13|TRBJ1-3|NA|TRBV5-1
CASSSTAGNTIYF
TGCGCCAGCAGCTCGACCGCTGGAAACACCATATATTTT
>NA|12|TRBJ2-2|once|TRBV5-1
CASSSQSGELFF
TGCGCCAGCAGCTCTCAATCCGGGGAGCTGTTTTTT
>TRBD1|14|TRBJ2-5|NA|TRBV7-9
CASSRGQYQETQYF
TGTGCCAGCAGCCGGGGACAGTACCAAGAGACCCAGTACTTC
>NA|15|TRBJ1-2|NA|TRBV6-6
CASSPPPGSNYGYTF
TGTGCCAGCAGCCCCCCCCCGGGATCTAACTATGGCTACACCTTC
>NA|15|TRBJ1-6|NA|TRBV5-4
CASSLYRVSNSPLHF
TGTGCCAGCAGCTTATATAGGGTCTCTAATTCACCCCTCCACTTT
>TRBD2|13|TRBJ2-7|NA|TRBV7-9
CASSLRGVYEQYF
TGTGCCAGCAGCTTACGGGGGGTCTACGAGCAGTACTTC
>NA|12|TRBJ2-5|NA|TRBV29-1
CSVGWQTKTQYF
TGCAGCGTTGGCTGGCAGACCAAGACCCAGTACTTC
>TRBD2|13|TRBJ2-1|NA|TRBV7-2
CASSPYTSDEQFF
TGTGCCAGCTCACCCTATACTAGCGATGAGCAGTTCTTC
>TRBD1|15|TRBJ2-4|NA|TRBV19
CASRGQLLAKNIQYF
TGTGCCAGTAGGGGACAGCTACTAGCCAAAAACATTCAGTACTTC
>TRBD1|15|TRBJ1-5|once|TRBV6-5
CASSPQGASDQPQHF
TGTGCCAGCAGCCCGCAGGGGGCGTCTGATCAGCCCCAGCATTTT
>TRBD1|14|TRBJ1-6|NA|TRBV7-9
CASTISGGNSPLHF
TGTGCCAGCACGATCTCAGGGGGAAATTCACCCCTCCACTTT
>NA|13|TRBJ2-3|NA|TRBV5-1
CASRYMIGDTQYF
TGCGCCAGCAGGTATATGATTGGAGATACGCAGTATTTT
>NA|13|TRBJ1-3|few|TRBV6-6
CASSQAGENTIYF
TGTGCCAGCAGTCAAGCAGGGGAAAACACCATATATTTT
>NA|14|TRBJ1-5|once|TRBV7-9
CASSAQGFNQPQHF
TGTGCCAGCAGCGCCCAGGGGTTTAATCAGCCCCAGCATTTT
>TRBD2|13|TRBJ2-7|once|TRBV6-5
CASSSGTFYEQYF
TGTGCCAGTTCTAGCGGTACCTTCTACGAGCAGTACTTC
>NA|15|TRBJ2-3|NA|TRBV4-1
CASSQERYGDDTQYF
TGCGCCAGCAGCCAAGAAAGGTACGGGGATGATACGCAGTATTTT
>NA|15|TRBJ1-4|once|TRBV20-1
CSASEAGVANEKLFF
TGCAGTGCTAGTGAGGCAGGGGTTGCTAATGAAAAACTGTTTTTT
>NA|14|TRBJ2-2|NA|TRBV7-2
CASSSGTNTGELFF
TGTGCCAGCAGCTCGGGCACCAACACCGGGGAGCTGTTTTTT
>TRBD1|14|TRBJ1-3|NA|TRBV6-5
CASIPTGAGNTIYF
TGTGCCAGCATCCCGACAGGGGCCGGAAACACCATATATTTT
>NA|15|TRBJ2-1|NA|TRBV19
CASSIREHSYNEQFF
TGTGCCAGTAGTATCAGGGAGCACTCCTACAATGAGCAGTTCTTC
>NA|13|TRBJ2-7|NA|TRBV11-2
CASRPVPAYEQYF
TGTGCCAGCAGACCAGTCCCTGCCTACGAGCAGTACTTC
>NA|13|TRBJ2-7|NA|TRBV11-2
CASSFVRAYEQYF
TGTGCCAGCAGCTTTGTCAGGGCCTACGAGCAGTACTTC
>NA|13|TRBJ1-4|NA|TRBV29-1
CSVVHGDNEKLFF
TGCAGCGTTGTCCACGGTGATAATGAAAAACTGTTTTTT
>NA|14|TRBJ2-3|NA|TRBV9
CASSEDGNTDTQYF
TGTGCCAGCAGCGAGGACGGCAACACAGATACGCAGTATTTT
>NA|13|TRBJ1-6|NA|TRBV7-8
CASSLTSYSPLHF
TGTGCCAGCAGCTTAACCAGTTATTCACCCCTCCACTTT
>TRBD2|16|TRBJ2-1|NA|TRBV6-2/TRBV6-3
CASSRGLAGANNEQFF
TGTGCCAGCAGTCGAGGACTAGCGGGGGCTAACAATGAGCAGTTCTTC
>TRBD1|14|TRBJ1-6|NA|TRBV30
CALGRTGMASPLHF
TGTGCCTTGGGACGGACAGGGATGGCTTCACCCCTCCACTTT
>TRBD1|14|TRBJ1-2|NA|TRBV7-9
CASSPSTGGAGYTF
TGTGCCAGCAGCCCTAGTACAGGGGGGGCTGGCTACACCTTC
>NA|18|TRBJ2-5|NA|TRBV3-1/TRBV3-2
CASSQDTPHRENQETQYF
TGTGCCAGCAGCCAAGACACCCCTCACCGGGAGAACCAAGAGACCCAGTACTTC
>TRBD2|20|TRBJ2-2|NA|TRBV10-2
CAPRGGGRLAGLRWTGELFF
TGCGCCCCCCGTGGGGGGGGGAGACTAGCGGGTTTAAGGTGGACCGGGGAGCTGTTTTTT
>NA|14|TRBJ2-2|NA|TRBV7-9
CASTIPGGTGELFF
TGTGCCAGCACCATCCCCGGGGGAACCGGGGAGCTGTTTTTT
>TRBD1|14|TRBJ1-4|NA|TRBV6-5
CASSYRGQREKLFF
TGTGCCAGCAGTTACAGGGGGCAGAGGGAAAAACTGTTTTTT
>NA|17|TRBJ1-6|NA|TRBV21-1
CASSPLDTTTVFVTLHF
TGTGCCAGCAGCCCCCTCGACACGACGACCGTTTTTGTCACCCTCCACTTT
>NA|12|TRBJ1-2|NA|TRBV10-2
CATRDPNYGYTF
TGCGCCACCCGGGACCCAAACTATGGCTACACCTTC
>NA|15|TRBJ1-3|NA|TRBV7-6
CASSLAGFSGNTIYF
TGTGCCAGCAGCTTAGCGGGATTCTCTGGAAACACCATATATTTT
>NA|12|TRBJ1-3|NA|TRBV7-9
CAYLTSGNTIYF
TGTGCCTACCTTACATCTGGAAACACCATATATTTT